This T cell receptor (beta chain) was retrieved from a study of PD-L1 blockade in urothelial cancer. The overall study: Males with urothelial cancer arising in the bladder constituted about 85% of the roughly 30 patients. Patients previously received 0 to 3 chemotherapy regimens.

It was locally advanced or metastatic urothelial carcinoma that patients had. Generated by immunoSEQ multiplex PCR, the TCRdb table keeps only in-frame clones and is missing some. Here the sample spans 28,000 or so clones, around 88% being singletons. Study-level findings and limits: Pretreatment TCR clonality in blood under the median foretold superior survival.

This clone was counted a few times. The antigen remains undetermined. The starting material was PBMCs, obtained around atezolizumab (anti-PD-L1) treatment. The sequence was obtained from a man in his sixties with urothelial cancer.

CDR3 sequence (DNA): TGTGCCAGCAGCCAAGATACTAGCGGAAGTTACACCGGGGAGCTGTTTTTT. It specifies CASSQDTSGSYTGELFF. This rearrangement joins TRBV4-2 to TRBJ2-2; 8 bases match TRBD2. CDR3 size: 17 residues. CDR1 is LGHNA, CDR2 YNFKEQ, per germline. Trimming cost V 0 bases and J 3 bases; bases outside gene matches: 6.